One and the same sample provided the 14 T cell receptor beta chains below, sequenced in a study of T cell repertoires in cytomegalovirus infection. Their antigen targets remain unknown. Using its own MiXCR run on the reads, TCRdb lists one record per CDR3 protein. Among approximately 1,000,000 distinct CDR3 sequences listed, approximately 31% were seen once. The source material was cultured CD8+ T cells from PBMCs, sampled from culture after CMV antigen stimulation. These receptors were obtained from a human donor in good health (CMV status not recorded). Some clones in this sample may be carry-over from other donors' samples.

There are a few counts of this clonotype. CDR3 sequence reads: CASSEPGQGNIQYF. For the CDR3, the DNA is TGTGCCAGCAGTGAACCGGGACAGGGAAACATTCAGTACTTC. The chain uses TRBV25-1 and TRBJ2-4, with 9 positions matching TRBD1. CDR1 is MGHDK, CDR2 SYGVNS, per germline. V dropped 2 bases and J dropped 6; count of bases not matched to a gene: 2. This CDR3 region has 14 residues.

The chain combines TRBV15 with TRBJ1-5; 7 nucleotides align to TRBD1. V dropped 6 bases and J dropped 3; count of bases not matched to a gene: 2. Per germline, CDR1 LNHNV and CDR2 YYDKDF (reference sequence). The CDR3 runs 13 residues. CDR3 protein: CATSGTDNQPQHF. CDR3 nucleotides: TGTGCCACCAGTGGGACAGACAATCAGCCCCAGCATTTT. Variable domain in full (rest from reference TRBV15 and TRBJ1-5): DAMVIQNPRYQVTQFGKPVTLSCSQTLNHNVMYWYQQKSSQAPKLLFHYYDKDFNNEADTPDNFQSRRPNTSFCFLDIRSPGLGDTAMYLCATSGTDNQPQHFGDGTRLSIL.

This clonotype has more than one count but fewer than ten. This chain joins TRBV27 and TRBJ1-6; no clear D. This CDR3 has 13 amino acids. Trimming took off 0 bases at V and 11 bases at J, with 8 bases between the two ends. In germline, CDR1 is MNHEY, CDR2 SMNVEV (reference sequence). The CDR3, as DNA: TGTGCCAGCAGTTTATCTGCTACGACACCCCTCCACTTT. It encodes CASSLSATTPLHF.

This clonotype was seen repeatedly, ten times or more. CDR3 in amino acids: CASSLVDSNQPQHF. For the CDR3, the DNA is TGTGCCAGCAGCTTAGTCGATAGCAATCAGCCCCAGCATTTT. The chain uses TRBV7-9 and TRBJ1-5; D is unresolved. The V end lost 1 base, the J end lost 0 bases, and 4 bases lay between the germline ends. Germline values: CDR1 SEHNR, CDR2 FQNEAQ (reference sequence). This CDR3 contains 14 residues.

This clonotype was detected only a few times. CDR3 in DNA: TGTGCCAGCCCCCCAGGGGCAGACGGGGAGCTGTTTTTT. Its protein product is CASPPGADGELFF. The chain employs TRBV12-3 or TRBV12-4 and TRBJ2-2; D is perhaps TRBD1 (6 bases). Trimming removed 8 bases at V and 7 bases at J, with 14 bases between. CDR3 size: 13 residues.

This clonotype was seen a few times. V gene TRBV7-6 combines with J gene TRBJ1-4; perhaps TRBD1 as D (5 bases). The V end was cut by 5 bases, the J end by 8 bases, with 18 bases between. This CDR3 has 15 amino acids. CDR1 and CDR2 (germline): SGHVS, FNYEAQ. CDR3 coding DNA: TGTGCCAGCAGCACCGCAGGGCCTGGAGGCGAAAAACTGTTTTTT. Protein: CASSTAGPGGEKLFF. The full variable domain, rest sourced from reference TRBV7-6 and TRBJ1-4, is GAGVSQSPRYKVTKRGQDVALRCDPISGHVSLYWYRQALGQGPEFLTYFNYEAQQDKSGLPNDRFSAERPEGSISTLTIQRTEQRDSAMYRCASSTAGPGGEKLFFGSGTQLSVL.

This clonotype was seen a handful of times. The chain links TRBV7-8 to TRBJ2-2, with 7 bases aligning to TRBD1. This CDR3 is built from 14 residues. V was pared by 4 bases and J by 6 bases, with 5 bases of the junction left unmatched. Germline CDR1 reads SGHVS; CDR2 reads FQNEAQ. The CDR3 DNA reads as TGTGCCAGCAGCTCATACAGGGGCCCCGGGGAGCTGTTTTTT. Its translation is CASSSYRGPGELFF. Full variable domain (remainder filled in from reference TRBV7-8 and TRBJ2-2): GAGVSQSPRYKVAKRGQDVALRCDPISGHVSLFWYQQALGQGPEFLTYFQNEAQLDKSGLPSDRFFAERPEGSVSTLKIQRTQQEDSAVYLCASSSYRGPGELFFGEGSRLTVL.

V is TRBV4-3 and J is TRBJ1-1, with no clear D. Trimming took off 10 bases at V and 0 bases at J, with 12 bases between the two ends. The length of the CDR3 is 13 residues. CDR1 LGHNA and CDR2 YSLEER come from the germline V gene. The CDR3 region is CATSGYLNTEAFF. The DNA for the CDR3 is TGCGCCACAAGTGGATACCTGAACACTGAAGCTTTCTTT.

This clonotype was seen only a few times. This sequence joins TRBV7-6 and TRBJ2-4; 10 bases line up with TRBD1. The CDR3 runs to 17 residues. From germline, CDR1 is SGHVS and CDR2 FNYEAQ. The trim removed 4 bases at V and 1 base at J, leaving 7 bases unmatched. The CDR3 DNA sequence: TGTGCCAGCAGCTCACCTACGGGACAGGGGGCCAAAAACATTCAGTACTTC. It yields the protein CASSSPTGQGAKNIQYF.

The rearrangement links TRBV27 to TRBJ2-2; D gene uncertain. Trimming removed 2 bases from V and 1 base from J, with 5 bases in between. The germline CDR1 and CDR2 sequences are MNHEY and SMNVEV (reference sequence). The CDR3 has 14 amino acids. CDR3 sequence reads: CASSLPENTGELFF. DNA of the CDR3: TGTGCCAGCAGTTTACCCGAGAACACCGGGGAGCTGTTTTTT.

This clonotype was recorded many times. The chain links TRBV7-2 to TRBJ1-2, with no clear D. Trimming pared 0 bases from V and 4 bases from J, leaving 12 bases between. The germline CDR1 and CDR2 sequences are SGHTA and FQGNSA. The CDR3 contains 15 residues. CDR3 DNA: TGTGCCAGCAGCTTAGCACTATCAGCACTCTATGGCTACACCTTC. This encodes CASSLALSALYGYTF.

The genes are TRBV6-2 or TRBV6-3 and TRBJ1-4; D remains ambiguous. The germline V gene encodes CDR1 MNHEY and CDR2 SVGEGT. The CDR3 is 17 residues long. V dropped 6 bases and J dropped 0 bases, with 17 bases sitting between them. CDR3 in amino acids: CASSAVDFVATNEKLFF. CDR3 bases: TGTGCCAGCAGCGCGGTTGATTTCGTTGCAACTAATGAAAAACTGTTTTTT.

This chain uses TRBV6-5 with TRBJ2-5; either TRBD1 or TRBD2 may supply D (5 bases each). In germline, CDR1 is MNHEY, CDR2 SVGAGI. Trimming pared 2 bases from V and 5 bases from J, leaving 15 bases between. The CDR3 sequence is 15 residues long. The CDR3: CASSYLDSSGETQYF. For the CDR3, the DNA is TGTGCCAGCAGTTACCTAGACAGCTCGGGGGAGACCCAGTACTTC.

The chain joins TRBV10-3 to TRBJ2-1, with 11 bases matching TRBD2. CDR3 length equals 15 residues. Germline CDR1 reads ENHRY; CDR2 reads SYGVKD. V lost 7 bases and J lost 6; bases outside the gene matches: 8. The CDR3 nucleotides are TGTGCCATCAAAACTCCTAGCGGGGGGTCCAATGAGCAGTTCTTC. It codes for CAIKTPSGGSNEQFF.